This paragraph covers one T cell receptor beta chain sequence. As yet, its antigen is unknown. This sample was taken from a study of T cell responses to AZD1222 COVID-19 vaccine. Clones were read by immunoSEQ multiplex PCR, and TCRdb kept only the in-frame ones, dropping some. The table lists 150,000 or so clones, 90% to 95% of them singletons. Study-level results: The span of vaccine-associated CD4 TCRs extended across spike, with dominance at 160-218 and 743-854. Baseline serology detected seropositivity in only a handful of AZD1222 recipients.

Trimming took off 2 bases at V and 2 bases at J, with 10 bases between the two ends. CDR3 size: 14 residues. The germline V gene has CDR1 LGHDT and CDR2 YNNKEL (reference sequence). The TCR comes from an adult who received the AZD1222 COVID-19 vaccine. The chain links TRBV3-1 (or the pseudogene TRBV3-2) to TRBJ2-7; TRBD1 or TRBD2 may be the D gene (5 bases each). Sequencing used peripheral blood, obtained 28 days after the second AZD1222 dose. In DNA form, the CDR3 reads TGTGCCAGCAGCCAACGGGACGGCCCCTACGAGCAGTACTTC. Protein product: CASSQRDGPYEQYF.